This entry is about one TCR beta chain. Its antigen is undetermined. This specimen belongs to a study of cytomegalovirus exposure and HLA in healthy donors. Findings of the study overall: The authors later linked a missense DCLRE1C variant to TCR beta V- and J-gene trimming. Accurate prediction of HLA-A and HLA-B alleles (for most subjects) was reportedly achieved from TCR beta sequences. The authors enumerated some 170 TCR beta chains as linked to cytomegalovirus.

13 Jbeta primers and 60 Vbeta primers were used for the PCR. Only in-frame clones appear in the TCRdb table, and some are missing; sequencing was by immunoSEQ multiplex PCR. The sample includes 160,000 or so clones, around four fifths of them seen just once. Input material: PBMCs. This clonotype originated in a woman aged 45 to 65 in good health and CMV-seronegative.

This CDR3 is CASSFTGSGEQFF. CDR3 in DNA: TGTGCCAGCAGCTTCACAGGATCTGGAGAGCAGTTCTTC. The V gene is TRBV11-2, the J gene TRBJ2-1; maybe TRBD1 (5 bases). Trimming pared 3 bases from V and 10 bases from J, leaving 13 bases between. Germline V CDR1 and CDR2: SGHAT, FQNNGV. CDR3 size: 13 residues.